This TCR beta chain appears in the sequencing data of a study of T cells in Graves' hyperthyroidism and ophthalmopathy. Amplification of TCR beta CDR3 regions used RNA as the template. The HTBI primer set drove a first-round RT-PCR of the TCR CDR3. From the multiplex PCR reads, TCRdb called clonotypes with MiXCR, one entry per CDR3 protein. The sample carries about 480,000 distinct CDR3 sequences, 13% to 15% recorded once. This CDR3 has 14 amino acids. Germline lookup yields CDR1 DFQATT and CDR2 SNEGSKA (reference sequence). V was trimmed by 0 bases and J by 7 bases, leaving 13 bases between them. This rearrangement joins TRBV20-1 to TRBJ2-1; D may be TRBD1 (5 bases). The sequence came from a woman aged 18-30 years with Graves' hyperthyroidism. The sequencing input was blood. CDR3 coding DNA: TGCAGTGCTAGAGAGGGGCCAGCCAAGAATGAGCAGTTCTTC. Its translation: CSAREGPAKNEQFF.